This T cell receptor beta chain was recovered during a study of cytomegalovirus exposure and HLA in healthy donors. The PCR was carried out with 60 Vbeta primers and 13 Jbeta primers. Only in-frame clones appear in the TCRdb table, and some are missing; sequencing was by immunoSEQ multiplex PCR. The sample lists about 59,000 clones, about 80% occurring once. CDR1 is SGHTA, CDR2 FQGTGA, per germline. V shed 6 bases, J shed 2 bases, and the junction held 7 bases outside the gene matches. The CDR3 is made up of 17 amino acids. What was sequenced was PBMCs. The chain uses TRBV7-3 and TRBJ2-2; TRBD2 matches 12 bases. The receptor was derived from a human donor in good health. The CDR3 reads CASSQEGLAGNTGELFF. The DNA of the CDR3 is TGTGCCAGCAGTCAAGAAGGACTAGCGGGAAACACCGGGGAGCTGTTTTTT.